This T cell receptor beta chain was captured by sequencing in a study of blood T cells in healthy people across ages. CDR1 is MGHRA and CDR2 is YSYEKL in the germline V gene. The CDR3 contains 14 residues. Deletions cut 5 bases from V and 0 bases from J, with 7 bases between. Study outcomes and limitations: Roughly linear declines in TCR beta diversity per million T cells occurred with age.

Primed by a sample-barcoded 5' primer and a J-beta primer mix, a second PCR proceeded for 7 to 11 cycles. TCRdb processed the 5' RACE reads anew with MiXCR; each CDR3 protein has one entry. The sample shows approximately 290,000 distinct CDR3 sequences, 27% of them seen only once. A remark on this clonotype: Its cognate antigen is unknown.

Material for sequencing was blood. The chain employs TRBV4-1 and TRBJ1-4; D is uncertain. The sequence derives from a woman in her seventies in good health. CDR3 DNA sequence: TGCGCCAGCAGCTTCGTCTCAACTAATGAAAAACTGTTTTTT. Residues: CASSFVSTNEKLFF.